The present T cell receptor (beta chain) was sequenced within a study of blood T cell repertoires in COVID-19. Study details: Sites in the United States, Italy and Spain provided acute and convalescent COVID-19 samples. PBMCs, B-cell-depleted T cells, or T cells were the source of the cDNA or gDNA that made up the material.

Patients in Seattle were enrolled during active infection, then followed longitudinally. V shed 1 base, J shed 1 base, and the junction held 7 bases outside the gene matches. Germline CDR1 and CDR2: LGHDT and YNNKEL (reference sequence). The length of the CDR3 is 17 residues. Original data processing: Estimation of nucleated cell counts was performed using reference gene primer amplification. Generated by immunoSEQ multiplex PCR, the TCRdb table keeps only in-frame clones and is missing some. V, J and clone size are taken as reported in that table, and D and trimming were inferred from the DNA itself. The sample has 150,000 to 200,000 clones, about four fifths seen once.

The chain has TRBV3-1 (or the pseudogene TRBV3-2) and TRBJ2-1; 7 nucleotides line up with TRBD2. The clonotype originates from a woman aged 70-85 years with COVID-19, enrolled during active disease. Sequencing used peripheral blood. CDR3 loop: CASSQGAGMGSYNEQFF. The CDR3 DNA reads TGTGCCAGCAGCCAAGGAGCGGGAATGGGTTCCTACAATGAGCAGTTCTTC.